The 14 T cell receptor beta chains below all came from one sample that was sequenced in a study of blood T cell repertoires in COVID-19. Here immunoSEQ multiplex PCR was the method, and the copy in TCRdb shows in-frame clones only, minus some. The sample has about 150,000 clones; roughly 84% are singletons. The material sequenced was peripheral blood. The source is a woman aged 50 to 60 with acute or convalescent COVID-19.

This clone was recorded at least ten times. V gene TRBV4-2 combines with J gene TRBJ1-5; D gene unclear. The germline gives CDR1 LGHNA, CDR2 YNFKEQ. Trimming pared 0 bases from V and 2 bases from J, leaving 11 bases between. The CDR3 has 16 residues. CDR3 loop: CASSQEPTLGNQPQHF. As DNA, the CDR3 is TGTGCCAGCAGCCAAGAGCCGACTCTTGGCAATCAGCCCCAGCATTTT.

This rearrangement joins TRBV27 to TRBJ2-5; TRBD1 matches at 10 bases. Germline assignment: CDR1 MNHEY and CDR2 SMNVEV (reference sequence). The CDR3 length is 16 residues. Germline trimming cut 5 bases from V and 0 bases from J; bases unmatched to any gene: 6. CDR3 in DNA: TGTGCCAGCAGTATAAGGACAGGGGGGTACCAAGAGACCCAGTACTTC. Translation gives CASSIRTGGYQETQYF.

The chain employs TRBV14 and TRBJ1-1; D is unclear. Germline V gene lookup returns CDR1 SGHDN and CDR2 FVKESK. Trimming stripped 4 bases from V and 5 bases from J, with 8 bases between. The CDR3 totals 12 residues. CDR3: CASSLVGTEAFF. CDR3 coding DNA: TGTGCCAGCAGCCTGGTCGGGACTGAAGCTTTCTTT.

DNA of the CDR3: TGTGCCAGCAGTTTAAACGGGAGGTTCTACGAGCAGTACTTC. Translated, it gives CASSLNGRFYEQYF. The chain carries TRBV6-5 and TRBJ2-7, with 7 bases matching TRBD2. This CDR3 is built from 14 residues. V lost 4 bases to trimming and J lost 3 bases; unmatched junction nucleotides: 6. Germline V gene data show CDR1 as MNHEY and CDR2 as SVGAGI.

The chain couples TRBV4-3 to TRBJ2-5; tentatively, D is TRBD2 (6 bases). The CDR3 loop spans 14 amino acids. Trimming stripped 2 bases from V and 3 bases from J, with 10 bases between. The V gene's germline CDR1 is LGHNA and CDR2 YSLEER. CDR3 residues: CASSQLASEETQYF. CDR3 bases: TGCGCCAGCAGCCAACTAGCGAGTGAAGAGACCCAGTACTTC.

V is TRBV6-5 and J is TRBJ2-1, with 9 bases that match TRBD2. Trimming cost V 5 bases and J 9 bases; bases outside gene matches: 8. The CDR3 has 14 residues. Germline CDR1 is MNHEY and CDR2 is SVGAGI. The CDR3 DNA reads as TGTGCCAGCAGTCTAGCGGGACGGAACGGTGAGCAGTTCTTC. This sequence encodes CASSLAGRNGEQFF.

This clone was recorded once. The gene calls are TRBV7-8 and TRBJ2-7; 10 positions agree with TRBD2. J gave up 1 base and V 1 base, and 4 bases lay outside the gene matches. In germline, CDR1 is SGHVS, CDR2 FQNEAQ. The CDR3 runs to 16 residues. CDR3 in DNA: TGTGCCAGCAGCTTAGGGGCTAGCGGGGGATCCTACGAGCAGTACTTC. It codes for CASSLGASGGSYEQYF.

CDR3 in amino acids: CASSFARLAATYNEQFF. The CDR3 bases are TGTGCCAGCAGCTTTGCCCGACTAGCGGCTACCTACAATGAGCAGTTCTTC. The chain combines TRBV7-2 with TRBJ2-1; 9 bases agree with TRBD2. The V gene end was trimmed by 3 bases and the J gene end by 2 bases; junction bases not matched to a gene: 8. This CDR3 has 17 residues. Per the germline V gene, CDR1 is SGHTA and CDR2 is FQGNSA.

The chain uses TRBV9 and TRBJ1-2; 9 nucleotides line up with TRBD1. The CDR3 extends over 14 amino acids. Germline trimming cut 0 bases from V and 6 bases from J; bases unmatched to any gene: 3. The V gene's germline CDR1 is SGDLS and CDR2 YYNGEE. The CDR3 spells CASSVARDRDGYTF. DNA for the CDR3: TGTGCCAGCAGCGTAGCCCGGGACAGGGATGGCTACACCTTC.

The V call is TRBV7-9, the J call TRBJ2-5; D not certain. The CDR3 loop spans 13 amino acids. CDR1 SEHNR and CDR2 FQNEAQ come from the germline V gene (reference sequence). Trimming stripped 5 bases from V and 4 bases from J, with 11 bases between. As DNA, the CDR3 is TGTGCCAGCAGCGCCTTTCAAGCAGAGACCCAGTACTTC. Its translation is CASSAFQAETQYF. The full variable domain, its missing parts supplied by reference TRBV7-9 and TRBJ2-5, is DTGVSQNPRHKITKRGQNVTFRCDPISEHNRLYWYRQTLGQGPEFLTYFQNEAQLEKSRLLSDRFSAERPKGSFSTLEIQRTEQGDSAMYLCASSAFQAETQYFGPGTRLLVL.

This clone was seen once. This rearrangement joins TRBV7-3 to TRBJ2-2; 15 bases map to TRBD2. The CDR3 is 16 residues long. V lost 5 bases, J lost 6 bases, and 4 bases stayed unmatched. Germline values: CDR1 SGHTA, CDR2 FQGTGA. CDR3 sequence reads: CASSPGLAGGPGELFF. CDR3 DNA: TGTGCCAGCAGCCCCGGACTAGCGGGAGGGCCCGGGGAGCTGTTTTTT.

The chain recombines TRBV7-3 with TRBJ2-3, with no clear D. In germline, CDR1 is SGHTA, CDR2 FQGTGA. Trimming cost V 5 bases and J 2 bases, with 8 bases left between them. This CDR3 region has 13 residues. This CDR3 reads CASSPEVTDTQYF. CDR3 bases: TGTGCCAGCAGCCCCGAGGTCACAGATACGCAGTATTTT.

CDR3 in amino acids: CASSSSGGSGETQYF. The CDR3 DNA reads TGCGCCAGCAGTTCTTCAGGCGGGTCGGGGGAGACCCAGTACTTC. The rearrangement joins TRBV10-2 to TRBJ2-5; possible D gene TRBD2, 5 bases. Trimming left V 5 bases short and J 5 bases short, with 18 bases between. The CDR3 length is 15 residues. Germline values: CDR1 WSHSY, CDR2 SAAADI.

The chain carries TRBV14 and TRBJ2-5, with a weak D call TRBD1 (5 bases). Germline lookup yields CDR1 SGHDN and CDR2 FVKESK. Trimming shortened V by 3 bases and J by 5 bases, and 19 bases separated the two germline ends. The CDR3 contains 16 residues. The CDR3 coding sequence is TGTGCCAGCAGCCACAGGGCTGGCAGGCCAAGGGAGACCCAGTACTTC. Translation: CASSHRAGRPRETQYF.